The TCR beta chain under discussion was sequenced for a study of T-cell memory formation after mild COVID-19. Looking at the study overall: Clusters of TCRs were largely donor specific. Broader study findings: CD4+ contracting clones were found mainly in CM and EM, and CD8+ ones in EMRA. Pre-infection memory contained some responding clones, which suggested that cross-reactive memory had joined.

5'RACE with constant-segment primers yielded barcoded, UMI-tagged TCR alpha and TCR beta cDNA libraries. TCRdb processed the 5' RACE reads anew with MiXCR; each CDR3 protein has one entry. The table lists 350,000 to 450,000 distinct CDR3 sequences, 15% to 25% of them singletons. With respect to this clonotype: As yet, its antigen is unknown.

The CDR3 extends over 16 amino acids. In germline, CDR1 is MGHRA, CDR2 YSYEKL. Trimming pared 0 bases from V and 5 bases from J, leaving 13 bases between. The sequence was collected from an adult woman who had mild COVID-19 (a few samples of this study predate the infection). Cell type and time point are not known. This chain joins TRBV4-1 and TRBJ1-4; D is uncertain. Sequences were obtained from PBMCs or a T cell subset sorted from them (not recorded which). CDR3 protein: CASSQERTEVNEKLFF. The DNA for the CDR3 is TGCGCCAGCAGCCAAGAAAGGACCGAAGTCAATGAAAAACTGTTTTTT.